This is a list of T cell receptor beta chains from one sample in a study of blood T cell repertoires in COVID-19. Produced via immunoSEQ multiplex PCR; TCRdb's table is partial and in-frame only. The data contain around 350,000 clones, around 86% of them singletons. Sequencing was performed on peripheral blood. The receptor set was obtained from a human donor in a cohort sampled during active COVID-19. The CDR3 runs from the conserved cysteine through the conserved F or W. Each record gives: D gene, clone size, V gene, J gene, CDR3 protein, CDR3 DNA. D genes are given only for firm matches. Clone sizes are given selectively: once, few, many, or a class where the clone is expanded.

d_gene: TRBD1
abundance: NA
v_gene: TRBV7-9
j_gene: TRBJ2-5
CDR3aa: CASRPRQGAGETQYF
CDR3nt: TGTGCCAGCAGGCCCAGACAGGGGGCCGGAGAGACCCAGTACTTC

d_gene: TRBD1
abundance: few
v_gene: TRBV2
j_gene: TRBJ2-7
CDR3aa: CASTKDRGRSYEQYF
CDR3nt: TGTGCCAGCACTAAGGACAGGGGGCGAAGCTACGAGCAGTACTTC

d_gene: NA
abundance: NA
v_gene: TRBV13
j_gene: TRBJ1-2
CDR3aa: CASSLGTVYGYTF
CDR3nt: TGTGCCAGCAGCTTAGGAACAGTCTATGGCTACACCTTC

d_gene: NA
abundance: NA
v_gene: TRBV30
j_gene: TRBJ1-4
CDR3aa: CAWSVADITSATNEKLFF
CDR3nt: TGTGCCTGGAGTGTGGCGGACATCACCTCGGCAACTAATGAAAAACTGTTTTTT

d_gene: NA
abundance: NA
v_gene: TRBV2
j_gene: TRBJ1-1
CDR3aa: CASSEVGQGSLNTEAFF
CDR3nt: TGTGCCAGCAGTGAGGTCGGGCAGGGTTCCTTGAACACTGAAGCTTTCTTT

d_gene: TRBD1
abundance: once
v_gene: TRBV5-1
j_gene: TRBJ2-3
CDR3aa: CASSNLDRAADTQYF
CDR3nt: TGCGCCAGCAGCAACCTGGACAGGGCTGCAGATACGCAGTATTTT

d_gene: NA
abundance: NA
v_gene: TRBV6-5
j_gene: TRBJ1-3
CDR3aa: CASSPNAGNTIYF
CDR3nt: TGTGCCAGCAGTCCAAATGCTGGAAACACCATATATTTT

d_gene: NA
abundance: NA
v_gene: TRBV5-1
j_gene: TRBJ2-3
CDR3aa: CASSLPDEGLFTDTQYF
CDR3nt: TGCGCCAGCAGCTTGCCCGATGAAGGACTTTTCACAGATACGCAGTATTTT

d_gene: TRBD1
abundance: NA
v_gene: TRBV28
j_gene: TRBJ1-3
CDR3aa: CASSLGTGPGNTIYF
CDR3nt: TGTGCCAGCAGTTTGGGGACAGGCCCTGGAAACACCATATATTTT

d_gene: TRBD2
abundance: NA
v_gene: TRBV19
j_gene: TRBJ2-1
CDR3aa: CASSTALTSGDLNEQFF
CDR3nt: TGTGCCAGTAGTACCGCCTTAACTAGCGGGGACCTCAATGAGCAGTTCTTC

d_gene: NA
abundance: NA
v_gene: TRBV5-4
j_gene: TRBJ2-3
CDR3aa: CASSLDRATDTQYF
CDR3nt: TGTGCCAGCAGCTTGGACAGGGCTACAGATACGCAGTATTTT

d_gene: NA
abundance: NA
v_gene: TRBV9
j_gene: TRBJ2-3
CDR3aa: CASSVAPGGGSTDTQYF
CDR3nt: TGTGCCAGCAGCGTCGCTCCGGGGGGCGGTAGCACAGATACGCAGTATTTT

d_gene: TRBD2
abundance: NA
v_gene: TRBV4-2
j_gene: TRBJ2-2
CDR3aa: CASSPRTSGTGELFF
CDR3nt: TGTGCCAGCAGCCCCCGGACTAGCGGCACCGGGGAGCTGTTTTTT

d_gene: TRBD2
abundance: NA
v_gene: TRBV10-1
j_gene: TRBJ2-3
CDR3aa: CASSRTGTSGSDTQYF
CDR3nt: TGCGCCAGCAGTCGAACCGGGACTAGCGGGAGTGATACGCAGTATTTT

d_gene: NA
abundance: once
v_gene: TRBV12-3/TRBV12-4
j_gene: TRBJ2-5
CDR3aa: CASGPGGTQYF
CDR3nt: TGTGCCAGCGGACCCGGGGGGACCCAGTACTTC

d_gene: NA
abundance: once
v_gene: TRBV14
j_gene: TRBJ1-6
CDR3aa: CASSQLRDSPLHF
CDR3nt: TGTGCCAGCAGCCAACTCAGGGATTCACCCCTCCACTTT

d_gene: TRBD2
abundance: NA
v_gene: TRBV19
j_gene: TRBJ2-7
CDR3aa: CASSPTESGRGNEQYF
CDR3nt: TGTGCCAGTAGTCCAACCGAAAGCGGGAGGGGGAACGAGCAGTACTTC

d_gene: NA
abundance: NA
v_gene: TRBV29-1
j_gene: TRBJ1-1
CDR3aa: CSVSVGDFGTEAFF
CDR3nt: TGCAGCGTTAGTGTAGGAGATTTTGGCACTGAAGCTTTCTTT

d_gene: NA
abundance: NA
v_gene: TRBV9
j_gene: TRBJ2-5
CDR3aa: CASSPHANSQETQYF
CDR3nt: TGTGCCAGCAGCCCCCACGCGAACTCCCAAGAGACCCAGTACTTC

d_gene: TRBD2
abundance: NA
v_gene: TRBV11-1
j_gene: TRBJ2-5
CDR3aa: CASSMRGGSRQETQYF
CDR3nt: TGTGCCAGCAGTATGCGGGGCGGGAGTCGACAAGAGACCCAGTACTTC

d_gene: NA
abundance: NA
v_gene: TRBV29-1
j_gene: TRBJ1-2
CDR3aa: CSAQREIYGYTF
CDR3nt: TGCAGCGCCCAAAGGGAGATCTATGGCTACACCTTC

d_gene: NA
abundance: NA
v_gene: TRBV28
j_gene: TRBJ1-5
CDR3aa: CASSPLGTPKPQHF
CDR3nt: TGTGCCAGCAGTCCTCTCGGGACACCGAAGCCCCAGCATTTT

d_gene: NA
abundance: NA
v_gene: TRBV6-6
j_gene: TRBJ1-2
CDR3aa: CASILSGNYGYTF
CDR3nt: TGTGCCAGCATCCTCTCGGGGAATTATGGCTACACCTTC

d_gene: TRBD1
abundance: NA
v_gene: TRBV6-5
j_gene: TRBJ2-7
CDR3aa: CASSRTGMGYEQYF
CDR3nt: TGTGCCAGCAGCCGGACAGGGATGGGCTACGAGCAGTACTTC

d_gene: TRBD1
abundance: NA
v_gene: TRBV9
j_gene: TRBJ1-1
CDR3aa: CASSASGTGGTEAFF
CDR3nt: TGTGCCAGCAGCGCATCCGGGACAGGGGGCACTGAAGCTTTCTTT

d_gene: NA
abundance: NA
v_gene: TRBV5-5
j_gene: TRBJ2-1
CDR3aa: CASSRQVVNEQFF
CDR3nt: TGTGCCAGCAGCCGACAGGTAGTGAATGAGCAGTTCTTC

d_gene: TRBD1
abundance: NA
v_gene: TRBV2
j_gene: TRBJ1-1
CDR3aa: CASSVSDRGLVTEAFF
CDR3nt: TGTGCCAGCAGTGTATCGGACAGGGGGCTAGTAACTGAAGCTTTCTTT

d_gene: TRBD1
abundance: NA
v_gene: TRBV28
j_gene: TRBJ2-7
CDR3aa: CASSPPEQGDYEQYF
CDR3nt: TGTGCCAGCAGCCCACCGGAGCAGGGGGATTACGAGCAGTACTTC

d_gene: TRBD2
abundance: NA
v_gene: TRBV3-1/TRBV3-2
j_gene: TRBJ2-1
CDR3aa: CASSHKTSGGYAYNEQFF
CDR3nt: TGTGCCAGCAGCCACAAGACTAGCGGGGGGTATGCCTACAATGAGCAGTTCTTC

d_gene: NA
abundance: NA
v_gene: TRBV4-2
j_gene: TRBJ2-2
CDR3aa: CASSQGIGDTGELFF
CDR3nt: TGTGCCAGCAGCCAAGGAATAGGGGACACCGGGGAGCTGTTTTTT

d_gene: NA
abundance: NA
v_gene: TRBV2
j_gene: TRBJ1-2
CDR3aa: CASRDRQITNYGYTF
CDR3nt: TGTGCCAGCAGGGACAGACAGATTACTAACTATGGCTACACCTTC

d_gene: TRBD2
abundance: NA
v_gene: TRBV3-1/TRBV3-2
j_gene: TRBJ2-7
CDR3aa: CASSQERIAGTYEQYF
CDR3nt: TGTGCCAGCAGCCAAGAAAGGATAGCGGGGACCTACGAGCAGTACTTC

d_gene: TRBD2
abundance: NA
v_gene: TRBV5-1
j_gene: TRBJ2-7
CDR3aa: CASSLGLAVVYEQYF
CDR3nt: TGCGCCAGCAGCTTGGGACTAGCGGTAGTATACGAGCAGTACTTC

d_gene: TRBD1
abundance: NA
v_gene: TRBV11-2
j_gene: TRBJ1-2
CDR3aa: CASSWTGEYGYTF
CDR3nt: TGTGCCAGCAGCTGGACAGGGGAATATGGCTACACCTTC

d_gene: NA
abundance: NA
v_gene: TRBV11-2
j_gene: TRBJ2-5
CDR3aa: CASSLQSGNQETQYF
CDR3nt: TGTGCCAGCAGCCTCCAGAGCGGAAACCAAGAGACCCAGTACTTC

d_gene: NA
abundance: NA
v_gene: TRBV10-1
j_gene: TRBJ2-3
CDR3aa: CASRESGFTDTQYF
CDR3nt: TGCGCCAGCAGGGAAAGCGGTTTCACAGATACGCAGTATTTT

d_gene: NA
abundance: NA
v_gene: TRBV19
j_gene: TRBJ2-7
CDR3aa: CASSRQPPVGEQYF
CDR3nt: TGTGCCAGCTCTAGGCAGCCCCCGGTGGGCGAGCAGTACTTC

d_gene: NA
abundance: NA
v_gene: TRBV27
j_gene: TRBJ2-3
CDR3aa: CASSLSPGVREDTQYF
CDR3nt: TGTGCCAGCAGTTTATCACCTGGAGTTCGGGAAGATACGCAGTATTTT

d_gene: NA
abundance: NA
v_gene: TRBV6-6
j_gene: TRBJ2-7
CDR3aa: CASSSGAYEQYF
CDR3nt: TGTGCCAGCAGTTCGGGGGCCTACGAGCAGTACTTC

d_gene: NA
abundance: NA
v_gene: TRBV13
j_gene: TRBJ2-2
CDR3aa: CASSLGLRNTGELFF
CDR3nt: TGTGCCAGCAGCCTGGGACTTAGGAACACCGGGGAGCTGTTTTTT

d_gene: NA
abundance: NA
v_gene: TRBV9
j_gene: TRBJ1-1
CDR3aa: CASSVVKSGRTEAFF
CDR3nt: TGTGCCAGCAGCGTAGTTAAATCCGGTCGTACTGAAGCTTTCTTT

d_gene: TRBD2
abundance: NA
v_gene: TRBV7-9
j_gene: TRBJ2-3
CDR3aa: CASSPPPSGTSTDTQYF
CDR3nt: TGTGCCAGCAGTCCCCCGCCTAGCGGTACTAGCACAGATACGCAGTATTTT

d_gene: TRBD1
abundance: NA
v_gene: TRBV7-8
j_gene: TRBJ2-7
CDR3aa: CASSSGQGAWGWSNEQYF
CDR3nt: TGTGCCAGCAGCTCGGGACAGGGGGCTTGGGGTTGGTCGAACGAGCAGTACTTC

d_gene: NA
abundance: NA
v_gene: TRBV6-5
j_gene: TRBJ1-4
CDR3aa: CATRMGREKLFF
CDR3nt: TGTGCCACACGAATGGGGCGAGAAAAACTGTTTTTT

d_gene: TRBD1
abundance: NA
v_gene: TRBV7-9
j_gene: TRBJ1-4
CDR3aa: CASSLVGQRNEKLFF
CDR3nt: TGTGCCAGCAGCTTAGTGGGACAGCGAAATGAAAAACTGTTTTTT

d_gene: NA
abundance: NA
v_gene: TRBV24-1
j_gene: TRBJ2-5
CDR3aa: CATSAAGEETQYF
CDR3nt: TGTGCCACCAGTGCCGCAGGGGAAGAGACCCAGTACTTC

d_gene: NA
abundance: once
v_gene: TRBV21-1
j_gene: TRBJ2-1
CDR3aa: CASSKVHAAKYNEQFF
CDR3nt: TGTGCCAGCAGCAAAGTTCACGCGGCTAAATACAATGAGCAGTTCTTC

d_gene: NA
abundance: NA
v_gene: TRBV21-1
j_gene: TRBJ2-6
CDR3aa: CASSGPPSGANVLTF
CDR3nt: TGTGCCAGCAGCGGCCCCCCCTCTGGGGCCAACGTCCTGACTTTC

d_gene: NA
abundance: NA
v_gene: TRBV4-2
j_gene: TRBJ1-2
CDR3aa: CASSQERGRSYGYTF
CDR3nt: TGTGCCAGCAGCCAAGAACGCGGCAGAAGCTATGGCTACACCTTC

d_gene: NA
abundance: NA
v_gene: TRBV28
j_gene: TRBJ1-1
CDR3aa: CASSFGRRDTEAFF
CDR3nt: TGTGCCAGCAGTTTTGGACGCAGGGACACTGAAGCTTTCTTT